The clone carrying this T cell receptor (beta chain) was recorded only once. Germline CDR1 MNHEY, CDR2 SMNVEV (reference sequence). The CDR3 totals 13 residues. Deletions cut 0 bases from V and 7 bases from J, with 6 bases between. Reverse transcribed after extraction, RNA yielded cDNA as the sequencing template. Assay: immunoSEQ multiplex PCR; the TCRdb copy retains only in-frame clones and omits some. The data contain about 110,000 clones, about 50% of them singletons. The sample comes from a study of CD8+ T cells in alopecia areata. The source of this sequence is a human donor with alopecia areata. Sample: NKG2D-low CD8+ T cells sorted from blood. V gene TRBV27 combines with J gene TRBJ1-4; D remains unclear. CDR3 bases: TGTGCCAGCAGTTTATCGTTGGGTGAAAAACTGTTTTTT. Translation gives CASSLSLGEKLFF.